In its sample, the clone carrying this T cell receptor beta chain was seen many times. The CDR3 length is 14 residues. Germline V lookup: CDR1 MDHEN, CDR2 SYDVKM. Trimming took 6 bases from V and 1 from J; bases not matched to a gene: 1. Only in-frame clones appear in the TCRdb table, and some are missing; sequencing was by immunoSEQ multiplex PCR. This table has 80,000 or so clones, approximately 94% appearing once. The data are from a study of technical replicates of blood from a few donors. This clonotype originated in a human donor in good health. The sample consisted of T cells isolated from PBMCs. The V gene is TRBV28, the J gene TRBJ2-3; 10 bases match TRBD1. The CDR3 spells CASRDRGGTDTQYF. CDR3 nucleotides: TGTGCCAGCAGGGACAGGGGGGGCACAGATACGCAGTATTTT.